This T cell receptor beta chain was recorded in a study of control samples from healthy donors and cancer patients. This table comes from immunoSEQ multiplex PCR, and its TCRdb copy is limited to in-frame clones, with some not included. Of approximately 100,000 clones in the sample, 84% were seen once. This CDR3 has 13 amino acids. V lost 2 bases to trimming and J lost 6 bases, with 7 bases between them. Germline CDR1 and CDR2: MNHNS and SASEGT. Sequenced: PBMCs. This TCR came from a man in his sixties or seventies with lung cancer. The genes are TRBV6-1 and TRBJ2-2, with D unclear. The CDR3 loop is CASSESRAGELFF. CDR3 DNA: TGTGCCAGCAGTGAATCTAGGGCCGGGGAGCTGTTTTTT.